This section outlines one TCR beta chain sequence together with its context. Original analysis: Using reference gene primer amplification, nucleated cell counts were estimated. Here immunoSEQ multiplex PCR was the method, and the copy in TCRdb shows in-frame clones only, minus some. D and trimming were read from the DNA, whereas the V and J calls and clone size are those reported in that table. This table holds about 120,000 clones, about nine tenths found once. This record belongs to a study of blood T cell repertoires in COVID-19. In the study overall: Samples of COVID-19 (acute and convalescent) were obtained from the United States, Italy and Spain. Sources were T cells, B-cell-depleted T cells, or PBMCs; the material itself was cDNA or gDNA.

Trimming cost V 3 bases and J 0 bases, with 6 bases left between them. The CDR3 runs 15 residues. CDR1 is SNHLY, CDR2 FYNNEI, per germline. The sequencing sample was made of peripheral blood. This TCR was recovered from a woman between 70 and 85 years old with acute or convalescent COVID-19. V usage is TRBV2 and J usage is TRBJ1-6; D uncertain. The CDR3 DNA reads as TGTGCCAGCAGTGAGTCCCACTCCTATAATTCACCCCTCCACTTT. As protein: CASSESHSYNSPLHF.